This TCR beta chain was identified during a study of cytomegalovirus exposure and HLA in healthy donors. Assay: immunoSEQ multiplex PCR; the TCRdb copy retains only in-frame clones and omits some. This table holds 250,000 to 300,000 clones, 80% to 90% found once. Material for sequencing was PBMCs. This receptor was identified in a woman between 18 and 29 years old in good health and CMV-seronegative.

The CDR3 reads CAILLQPRLAGTLGELFF. As DNA, the CDR3 is TGTGCCATCCTGCTACAGCCCCGACTAGCGGGAACCTTGGGGGAGCTGTTTTTT. The J gene is TRBJ2-2, the V gene TRBV10-3; 11 bases are shared with TRBD2. The ends lost 8 bases at V and 8 bases at J; junction bases unmatched: 19. The length of the CDR3 is 18 residues. The germline CDR1 and CDR2 sequences are ENHRY and SYGVKD.